This T cell receptor (beta chain) originates from a study of beta chain features in type 1 diabetes. The table lists this clone with a few counts. Expressed TCRB transcripts were sequenced, since all the RNA that had been isolated was reverse transcribed. Some clones are missing from TCRdb's copy, which holds only in-frame ones; the method was immunoSEQ multiplex PCR. The sample lists 300,000 to 350,000 clones, 7% to 9% occurring once. Sorting that relied on CD45RO/CCR7/CD25/CD127/CD95/CD27 yielded CD4+ naive, central memory, regulatory and stem cell-like memory cells. The specimen was central memory CD4+ T cells from blood. The source is a woman between 18 and 30 years old in good health.

The CDR3 sequence is CASSQAGAVIQYF. The DNA for the CDR3 is TGCGCCAGCAGCCAGGCGGGAGCGGTCATTCAGTACTTC. The rearrangement uses TRBV4-1 and TRBJ2-4, with TRBD2 matching over 7 bases. Losses at the gene ends were 3 bases for V and 9 bases for J; bases not matched to a gene: 5. The length of the CDR3 is 13 residues. Germline V CDR1 and CDR2: MGHRA, YSYEKL.